Shown below are 5 T cell receptor beta chains from a single sample sequenced in a study of cytomegalovirus exposure and HLA in healthy donors. With 60 Vbeta and 13 Jbeta primers, the PCR was carried out. The method was immunoSEQ multiplex PCR; TCRdb's version includes in-frame clones alone and lacks a portion of them. The table records 200,000 to 250,000 clones, approximately 80% of them present only once. Specimen: PBMCs. The receptors here all came from a man aged 50 to 60 in good health and CMV-seronegative.

This sequence joins TRBV4-1 and TRBJ2-2, with 7 bases aligning to TRBD1. Germline values: CDR1 MGHRA, CDR2 YSYEKL. V lost 1 base and J lost 3; bases outside the gene matches: 8. The CDR3 consists of 17 residues. The CDR3 DNA is TGCGCCAGCAGCCAAGGCGCCGGACAGGTGTACACCGGGGAGCTGTTTTTT. It yields the protein CASSQGAGQVYTGELFF.

This clone has just a few counts. The chain carries TRBV5-1 and TRBJ2-5; 11 nucleotides match TRBD2. CDR3 size: 14 residues. Germline V gene data show CDR1 as SGHRS and CDR2 as YFSETQ. With 3 bases clipped from V and 5 bases from J, the junction kept 3 bases outside the gene matches. For the CDR3, the DNA is TGCGCCAGCAGCTCGGGACTAGCGGTGGAGACCCAGTACTTC. Amino acids: CASSSGLAVETQYF. The complete variable domain, with remaining parts taken from reference TRBV5-1 and TRBJ2-5, reads KAGVTQTPRYLIKTRGQQVTLSCSPISGHRSVSWYQQTPGQGLQFLFEYFSETQRNKGNFPGRFSGRQFSNSRSEMNVSTLELGDSALYLCASSSGLAVETQYFGPGTRLLVL.

The chain combines TRBV28 with TRBJ2-5; 12 nucleotides match TRBD1. With 10 bases clipped from V and 5 bases from J, the junction kept 8 bases outside the gene matches. CDR3 length: 14 residues. Germline V gene sequence: CDR1 MDHEN, CDR2 SYDVKM. The CDR3 DNA reads TGTGCCACCCGGGGACAGGGGGCGCCCGAGACCCAGTACTTC. Its protein is CATRGQGAPETQYF.

V gene TRBV4-1 combines with J gene TRBJ2-5; perhaps TRBD2 as D (7 bases). The J call is doubtful: the DNA matches TRBJ2-7 better. CDR1 and CDR2 from the germline V gene are MGHRA and YSYEKL. The length of the CDR3 is 14 residues. The CDR3 sequence is CASSLKGGQDEQYF. CDR3 DNA: TGCGCCAGCAGCCTCAAGGGGGGGCAGGACGAGCAGTACTTC.

The V call is TRBV14, the J call TRBJ1-4, with a tentative D call TRBD1 (6 bases). V was clipped by 4 bases and J by 8 bases, with 23 bases between them. This CDR3 is 17 amino acids long. Germline CDR1 SGHDN, CDR2 FVKESK. CDR3 sequence (DNA): TGTGCCAGCAGCCCTCAGAGGGGGTCCCACGTAAACGAAAAACTGTTTTTT. Residues: CASSPQRGSHVNEKLFF. Variable domain in full (rest from reference TRBV14 and TRBJ1-4): EAGVTQFPSHSVIEKGQTVTLRCDPISGHDNLYWYRRVMGKEIKFLLHFVKESKQDESGMPNNRFLAERTGGTYSTLKVQPAELEDSGVYFCASSPQRGSHVNEKLFFGSGTQLSVL.